Ten or more counts support the clone carrying this TCR beta chain. What it recognizes is unknown. Between about 19,000 and 1,100,000 sorted cells, with 10%, 30% or 50% RNA, yielded naive CD8 libraries. The CDR3 has 12 amino acids. V lost 8 bases and J lost 6, with 13 bases in between. Methods described previously were used for bulk TCR libraries, and listed TCR primers were applied. TCRdb re-derived calls from the PCR reads in MiXCR, one entry per CDR3 protein. The sample holds 60,000 to 70,000 distinct CDR3 sequences; around 17% are singletons and the top ten take 1.5%. This specimen belongs to a study of molecular identifiers for immune sequencing clone quantification. In the study overall: Naive CD8 cell RNA, from 20,000 or 100,000 cells, was split five ways in replicates, with four sequenced.

Study outcomes and limitations: Spiked Jurkat TCR RNA equivalent to one cell was reportedly detectable in about a million naive cells.

The chain links TRBV12-3 or TRBV12-4 to TRBJ1-1; TRBD1 is a possible D gene (5 bases). Sequenced: naive CD8+ T cells from blood, with Jurkat cell RNA spiked in. The sample's subset: FACS-sorted CD8+CD4-CCR7+CD45RA+ naive T cells. This TCR was sampled from a human donor in good health. Some libraries in this study had Jurkat cell RNA spiked in. CDR3 residues: CASQGEAPEAFF. As DNA, the CDR3 is TGTGCCAGCCAGGGTGAAGCCCCTGAAGCTTTCTTT.